This note documents a single TCR beta chain sequence. What it recognizes is unknown. The CDR3 covers 15 residues. Per germline, CDR1 MGHDK and CDR2 SYGVNS. V was pared by 3 bases and J by 3 bases, with 7 bases of the junction left unmatched. This table comes from immunoSEQ multiplex PCR, and its TCRdb copy is limited to in-frame clones, with some not included. This sample has about 120,000 clones, with approximately 87% found just once. The source of the sample is a study of T cell responses to AZD1222 COVID-19 vaccine. Study outcomes and limitations: An increase in Spike-specific TCR breadth and depth was observed after two AZD1222 doses. The donor group comprised mostly white British people and more females; the analysis possibly underestimated clonal diversity.

This sequence originates from an adult in good health. J is TRBJ1-2 and V is TRBV25-1; 7 bases align to TRBD1. Here the sequenced sample was peripheral blood, taken on day 0 of AZD1222 vaccination. The CDR3 reads CASSDPRGTDYGYTF. In DNA form, the CDR3 reads TGTGCCAGCAGTGATCCCCGAGGGACAGACTATGGCTACACCTTC.